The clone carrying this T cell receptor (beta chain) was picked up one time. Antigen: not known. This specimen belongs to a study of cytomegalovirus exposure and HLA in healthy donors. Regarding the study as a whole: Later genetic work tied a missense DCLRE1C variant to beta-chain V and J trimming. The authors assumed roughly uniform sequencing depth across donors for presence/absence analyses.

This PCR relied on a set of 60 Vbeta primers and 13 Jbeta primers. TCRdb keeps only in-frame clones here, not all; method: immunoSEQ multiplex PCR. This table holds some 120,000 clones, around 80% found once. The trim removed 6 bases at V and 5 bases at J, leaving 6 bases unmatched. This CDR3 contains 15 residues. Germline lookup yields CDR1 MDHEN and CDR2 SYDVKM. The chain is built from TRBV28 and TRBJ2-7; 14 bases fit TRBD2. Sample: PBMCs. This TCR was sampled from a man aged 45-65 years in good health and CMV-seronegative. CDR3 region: CASRLGLAGVNEQYF. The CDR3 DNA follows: TGTGCCAGCAGATTGGGACTAGCGGGAGTTAACGAGCAGTACTTC.